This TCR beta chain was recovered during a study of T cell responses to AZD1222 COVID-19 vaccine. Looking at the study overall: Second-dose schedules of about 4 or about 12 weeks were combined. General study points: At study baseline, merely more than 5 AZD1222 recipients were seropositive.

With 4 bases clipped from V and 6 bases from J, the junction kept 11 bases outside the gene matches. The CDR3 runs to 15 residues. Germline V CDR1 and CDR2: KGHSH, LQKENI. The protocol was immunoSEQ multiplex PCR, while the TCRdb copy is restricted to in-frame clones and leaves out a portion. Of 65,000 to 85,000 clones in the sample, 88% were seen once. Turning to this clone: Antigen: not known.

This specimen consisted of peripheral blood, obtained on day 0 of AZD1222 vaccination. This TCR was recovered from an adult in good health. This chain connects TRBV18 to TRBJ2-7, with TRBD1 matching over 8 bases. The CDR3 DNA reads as TGTGCCAGCTCACAACCAGGACAGGGTTTCACCGAGCAGTACTTC. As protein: CASSQPGQGFTEQYF.